Presented here are 28 T cell receptor beta chains from one specimen sequenced in a study of T cells in Graves' hyperthyroidism and ophthalmopathy. TCR beta CDR3 region amplification was performed from RNA transcripts. The study used the HTBI primer set for a first-round RT-PCR of the TCR CDR3. Each CDR3 protein is one row after TCRdb ran MiXCR on the multiplex PCR reads. The sample contains some 550,000 distinct CDR3 sequences, about 16% of which appear only once. What was sequenced was blood. These TCRs come from a woman aged 40 to 49 with Graves' ophthalmopathy.

This clonotype was picked up many times. The chain has TRBV2 and TRBJ1-5; D perhaps matches TRBD1 (5 bases). V lost 3 bases and J 0 bases, leaving 9 bases between the germline ends. This CDR3 region has 15 residues. Germline V gives CDR1 SNHLY, CDR2 FYNNEI. The CDR3 loop is CASSEGPYSNQPQHF. CDR3 nucleotides: TGTGCCAGCAGTGAGGGGCCTTATAGCAATCAGCCCCAGCATTTT.

This clonotype occurred a few times. The gene calls are TRBV15 and TRBJ2-1; 9 nucleotides line up with TRBD1. Germline CDR1 and CDR2: LNHNV and YYDKDF (reference sequence). The ends lost 1 base at V and 9 bases at J; junction bases unmatched: 13. The length of the CDR3 is 17 residues. The CDR3 DNA follows: TGTGCCACCAGCAGAGGAGTTGGGGGACAGGGCAGGGGTGAGCAGTTCTTC. This sequence encodes CATSRGVGGQGRGEQFF.

This clonotype was seen many times. CDR3 residues: CSARVGQGLETQYF. The CDR3 region has the DNA TGCAGTGCTAGAGTGGGGCAGGGGTTGGAGACCCAGTACTTC. The V call is TRBV20-1, the J call TRBJ2-5; D is possibly TRBD1 (6 bases). Per the germline V gene, CDR1 is DFQATT and CDR2 is SNEGSKA (reference sequence). The CDR3 has 14 residues. The V end was cut by 1 base, the J end by 5 bases, with 14 bases between.

This rearrangement joins TRBV7-9 to TRBJ2-7, with TRBD1 identical over 9 bases. Germline V gene data show CDR1 as SEHNR and CDR2 as FQNEAQ (reference sequence). Losses at the gene ends were 4 bases for V and 4 bases for J; bases not matched to a gene: 11. CDR3 length: 16 residues. The CDR3 sequence: CASSSPGTGFPYEQYF. CDR3 nucleotide sequence: TGTGCCAGCAGCTCCCCCGGGACAGGGTTTCCATACGAGCAGTACTTC.

The rearrangement uses TRBV20-1 and TRBJ1-5, with D tentatively TRBD1 (5 bases). The CDR3 has 14 amino acids. Trimming took 4 bases from V and 0 from J, leaving 10 bases between them. Germline V gene data show CDR1 as DFQATT and CDR2 as SNEGSKA (reference sequence). The CDR3 is CSAKTQGSNQPQHF. The CDR3 DNA is TGCAGTGCTAAAACGCAGGGTAGCAATCAGCCCCAGCATTTT.

V and J are TRBV19 and TRBJ2-3; 9 nucleotides agree with TRBD2. The CDR3 length is 13 residues. After removal of 5 bases from V and 9 bases from J, the junction contained 6 bases not matched to a gene. Germline CDR1 is LNHDA and CDR2 is SQIVND (reference sequence). CDR3 protein: CASSGVAGATQYF. Written as DNA, the CDR3 is TGTGCCAGTAGTGGAGTAGCGGGAGCCACGCAGTATTTT.

The sample holds many counts of this clonotype. CDR3 sequence: CASSRGPAFSEQYF. The CDR3 DNA is TGTGCCAGCAGTCGGGGGCCAGCGTTTAGCGAGCAGTACTTC. The chain joins TRBV12-3 or TRBV12-4 to TRBJ2-7, with D possibly called TRBD1 or TRBD2 (6 bases each). The CDR3 consists of 14 residues. V was clipped by 5 bases and J by 6 bases, with 17 bases between them.

This chain uses TRBV12-3 or TRBV12-4 with TRBJ2-4, with 12 bases lining up with TRBD2. CDR3 length equals 14 residues. With V trimmed by 5 bases and J by 9 bases, 5 bases remained unmatched. Here the CDR3 DNA reads TGTGCCAGCAGTACGACTAGCGGGAGAGGCATTCAGTACTTC. Translated: CASSTTSGRGIQYF.

This sequence joins TRBV10-1 and TRBJ2-3; perhaps TRBD2 as D (6 bases). The CDR3 loop spans 15 amino acids. Between the trimmed V and J ends, which lost 2 bases and 6 bases, there was a span of 15 bases. Germline V gene lookup returns CDR1 WNHNN and CDR2 SYGVQD (reference sequence). The CDR3 reads CASSEGTHRWDTQYF. DNA for the CDR3: TGCGCCAGCAGTGAGGGGACTCACCGTTGGGATACGCAGTATTTT.

This clonotype was seen repeatedly, ten times or more. The chain employs TRBV11-2 and TRBJ1-1; no definite D call. Looked up from germline, CDR1 is SGHAT and CDR2 is FQNNGV. The CDR3 sequence is 13 residues long. Deletions cut 9 bases from V and 1 base from J, with 12 bases between. CDR3 sequence reads: CASRKTGNTEAFF. CDR3 sequence (DNA): TGTGCCAGTAGGAAAACGGGGAACACTGAAGCTTTCTTT.

This clonotype was seen ten or more times. The chain joins TRBV2 to TRBJ2-5, with D maybe TRBD1 (5 bases). Germline V gives CDR1 SNHLY, CDR2 FYNNEI. The V gene lost 4 bases and the J gene lost 4 bases, with 10 bases spanning the gap. CDR3 length: 13 residues. Here the CDR3 DNA reads TGTGCCAGCAGTGTAGGGGCTGGAGAGACCCAGTACTTC. Amino acids: CASSVGAGETQYF.

Comments on this clonotype: An end of the junction differs from the germline gene, which may be a read error. The gene calls are TRBV7-7 and TRBJ1-5, with TRBD1 as a possible D gene (5 bases). From germline, CDR1 is SSHAT and CDR2 FNYEAQ (reference sequence). The CDR3 has 15 residues. The CDR3 region is CASSFNGTAKGPQHF. CDR3 nucleotides: TGTGCTAGCAGCTTCAACGGGACGGCCAAGGGGCCCCAGCATTTT.

The chain employs TRBV20-1 and TRBJ1-5; possibly TRBD1 for D (5 bases). In germline, CDR1 is DFQATT, CDR2 SNEGSKA (reference sequence). CDR3 length: 14 amino acids. V shed 0 bases and J shed 7 bases, with 13 bases lying between them. The DNA for the CDR3 is TGCAGTGCTAGAGAAAGCAGGGCGGACCAGCCCCAGCATTTT. The encoded protein is CSARESRADQPQHF.

The chain couples TRBV14 to TRBJ2-7; 7 nucleotides align to TRBD1. CDR3 length equals 15 residues. The V gene's germline CDR1 is SGHDN and CDR2 FVKESK. Trimming cost V 2 bases and J 6 bases; bases outside gene matches: 10. The CDR3 nucleotides are TGTGCCAGCAGCCAACCAGACAGGGTAGTGTTCGAGCAGTACTTC. This translates into CASSQPDRVVFEQYF. Supplemented by reference TRBV14 and TRBJ2-7, the full variable domain reads EAGVTQFPSHSVIEKGQTVTLRCDPISGHDNLYWYRRVMGKEIKFLLHFVKESKQDESGMPNNRFLAERTGGTYSTLKVQPAELEDSGVYFCASSQPDRVVFEQYFGPGTRLTVT.

This clonotype was observed at least ten times. V is TRBV3-1 and J is TRBJ1-1; D gene ambiguous. CDR3 length equals 14 residues. CDR1 is LGHDT, CDR2 YNNKEL, per germline (reference sequence). V shed 6 bases and J shed 3 bases, with 14 bases lying between them. The CDR3 sequence: CASSVSGEDTEAFF. As DNA, the CDR3 is TGTGCCAGCAGTGTGTCGGGCGAGGACACTGAAGCTTTCTTT.

This clonotype was seen at least ten times. The chain combines TRBV30 with TRBJ2-1; no clear D gene. CDR1 is GTSNPN and CDR2 is SVGIG in the germline V gene (reference sequence). This CDR3 is 12 amino acids long. Trimming took off 4 bases at V and 8 bases at J, with 12 bases between the two ends. Written as DNA, the CDR3 is TGTGCCTGGACCCCCCTAGGCGATGAGCAGTTCTTC. Protein: CAWTPLGDEQFF.

The chain has TRBV6-2 or TRBV6-3 and TRBJ1-4; TRBD1 agrees at 7 bases. This CDR3 has 19 residues. V gave up 2 bases and J gave up 1 base; unmatched junction bases: 13. Looked up from germline, CDR1 is MNHEY and CDR2 is SVGEGT. The CDR3 sequence is CASSYPGTATRRTNEKLFF. The CDR3 DNA is TGTGCCAGCAGTTACCCCGGGACAGCAACAAGGAGAACTAATGAAAAACTGTTTTTT.

A single count supports this clonotype. This chain joins TRBV28 and TRBJ1-1; the D gene is possibly TRBD1 (5 bases). V was trimmed by 5 bases and J by 4 bases, leaving 20 bases between them. Germline V lookup: CDR1 MDHEN, CDR2 SYDVKM. This CDR3 contains 16 residues. In DNA form, the CDR3 reads TGTGCCAGCAGTCCTCGGGGGAGGGGTACGATCACTGAAGCTTTCTTT. Its translation: CASSPRGRGTITEAFF.

The V gene is TRBV5-1, the J gene TRBJ2-7; the D gene is possibly TRBD1 (6 bases). Germline CDR1 is SGHRS and CDR2 is YFSETQ. This CDR3 is 15 amino acids long. Deletions cut 5 bases from V and 1 base from J, with 16 bases between. CDR3 residues: CASRKQETGSYEQYF. The CDR3 DNA is TGCGCCAGCAGAAAACAAGAAACAGGGTCCTACGAGCAGTACTTC.

The V gene is TRBV5-1, the J gene TRBJ1-2; D may be TRBD1 (5 bases). Germline CDR1 and CDR2: SGHRS and YFSETQ. The V end was cut by 5 bases, the J end by 4 bases, with 12 bases between. The CDR3 length is 13 residues. In DNA, the CDR3 is TGCGCCAGCAGAATGGGGGGAAGCTATGGCTACACCTTC. Protein product: CASRMGGSYGYTF. Using reference TRBV5-1 and TRBJ1-2 for the parts outside the CDR3, the full variable domain is KAGVTQTPRYLIKTRGQQVTLSCSPISGHRSVSWYQQTPGQGLQFLFEYFSETQRNKGNFPGRFSGRQFSNSRSEMNVSTLELGDSALYLCASRMGGSYGYTFGSGTRLTVV.

This clonotype was recorded many times. The rearrangement uses TRBV11-2 and TRBJ2-7; D is unclear. V shed 4 bases and J shed 1 base, with 5 bases lying between them. CDR3 size: 12 residues. The V gene's germline CDR1 is SGHAT and CDR2 FQNNGV. CDR3 sequence (DNA): TGTGCCAGCAGCTGGGAATCCTACGAGCAGTACTTC. Residues: CASSWESYEQYF.

This clonotype was recorded at least ten times. The chain uses TRBV28 and TRBJ2-7; TRBD1 matches 8 bases. The junction had 14 bases not matched to a gene; V was cut back by 8 bases and J by 2 bases. Germline CDR1 MDHEN, CDR2 SYDVKM. This CDR3 region has 16 residues. The CDR3 loop is CASRVSPGQGTYEQYF. In DNA form, the CDR3 reads TGTGCCAGCCGAGTTTCTCCCGGACAGGGTACCTACGAGCAGTACTTC. The full variable domain, with the rest looked up from reference TRBV28 and TRBJ2-7, is DVKVTQSSRYLVKRTGEKVFLECVQDMDHENMFWYRQDPGLGLRLIYFSYDVKMKEKGDIPEGYSVSREKKERFSLILESASTNQTSMYLCASRVSPGQGTYEQYFGPGTRLTVT.

This clonotype was seen many times. The rearrangement uses TRBV5-1 and TRBJ2-1; the match to TRBD2 covers 10 bases. CDR1 is SGHRS and CDR2 is YFSETQ in the germline V gene. Trimming at V came to 9 bases and at J to 8 bases, leaving 14 bases not matched to a gene. CDR3 length: 15 amino acids. The chain's CDR3 is CATTPGAGGPYEQFF. CDR3 sequence (DNA): TGCGCCACCACGCCGGGAGCGGGAGGGCCGTATGAGCAGTTCTTC.

This clonotype was seen only a few times. The genes are TRBV7-9 and TRBJ2-2; D remains unclear. The germline V gene encodes CDR1 SEHNR and CDR2 FQNEAQ (reference sequence). With 3 bases removed from V and 3 bases from J, the gap between germline ends came to 8 bases. CDR3 size: 14 residues. The CDR3 reads CASSFGIDTGELFF. The CDR3 bases are TGTGCCAGCAGCTTCGGTATCGACACCGGGGAGCTGTTTTTT.

This clonotype has a handful of counts. The CDR3 nucleotides read TGTGCCAGCAGCTTAGACACAGGGGTTTCACCCCTCCACTTT. Amino acids: CASSLDTGVSPLHF. This chain connects TRBV7-8 to TRBJ1-6, with 7 bases matching TRBD1. With 1 base clipped from V and 9 bases from J, the junction kept 3 bases outside the gene matches. CDR1 and CDR2 (germline): SGHVS, FQNEAQ. The CDR3 contains 14 residues.

This clonotype was recorded a few times. V is TRBV18 and J is TRBJ2-3; 10 bases are shared with TRBD2. From germline, CDR1 is KGHSH and CDR2 LQKENI. V was clipped by 3 bases and J by 2 bases; unmatched bases: 8. The CDR3 spans 17 residues. The CDR3 region has the DNA TGTGCCAGCTCACCCCAGGAACTAGCGGGGCTCACAGATACGCAGTATTTT. Protein product: CASSPQELAGLTDTQYF.

Many counts were recorded for this clonotype. The chain has TRBV10-3 and TRBJ1-1, with D uncertain. V was cut by 8 bases and J by 1 base, with 11 bases left in between. The CDR3 runs to 13 residues. The germline V gene has CDR1 ENHRY and CDR2 SYGVKD. The CDR3 loop reads CAIRMPGNTEAFF. The CDR3 DNA sequence: TGTGCCATCCGCATGCCAGGGAACACTGAAGCTTTCTTT.

This clonotype has at least ten counts. The chain is built from TRBV5-1 and TRBJ1-3; D possibly corresponds to TRBD1 (6 bases). CDR3 size: 15 residues. Trimming pared 0 bases from V and 3 bases from J, leaving 10 bases between. Germline CDR1 and CDR2: SGHRS and YFSETQ. In DNA form, the CDR3 reads TGCGCCAGCAGCTTGGACAGGGAAGGTGGAAACACCATATATTTT. Translated, it gives CASSLDREGGNTIYF.